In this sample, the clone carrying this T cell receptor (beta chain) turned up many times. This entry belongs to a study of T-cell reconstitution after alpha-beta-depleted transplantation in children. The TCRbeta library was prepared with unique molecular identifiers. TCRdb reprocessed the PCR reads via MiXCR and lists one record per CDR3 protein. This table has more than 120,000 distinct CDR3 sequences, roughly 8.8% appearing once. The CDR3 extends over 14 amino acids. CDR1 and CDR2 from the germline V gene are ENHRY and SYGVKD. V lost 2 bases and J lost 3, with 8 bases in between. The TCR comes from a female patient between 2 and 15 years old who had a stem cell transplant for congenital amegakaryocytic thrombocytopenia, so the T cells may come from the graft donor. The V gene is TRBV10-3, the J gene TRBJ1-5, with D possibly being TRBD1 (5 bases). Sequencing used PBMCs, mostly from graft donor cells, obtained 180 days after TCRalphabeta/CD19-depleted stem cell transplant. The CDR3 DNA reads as TGTGCCATCAGTGAGGGGGACCTCAATCAGCCCCAGCATTTT. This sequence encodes CAISEGDLNQPQHF.